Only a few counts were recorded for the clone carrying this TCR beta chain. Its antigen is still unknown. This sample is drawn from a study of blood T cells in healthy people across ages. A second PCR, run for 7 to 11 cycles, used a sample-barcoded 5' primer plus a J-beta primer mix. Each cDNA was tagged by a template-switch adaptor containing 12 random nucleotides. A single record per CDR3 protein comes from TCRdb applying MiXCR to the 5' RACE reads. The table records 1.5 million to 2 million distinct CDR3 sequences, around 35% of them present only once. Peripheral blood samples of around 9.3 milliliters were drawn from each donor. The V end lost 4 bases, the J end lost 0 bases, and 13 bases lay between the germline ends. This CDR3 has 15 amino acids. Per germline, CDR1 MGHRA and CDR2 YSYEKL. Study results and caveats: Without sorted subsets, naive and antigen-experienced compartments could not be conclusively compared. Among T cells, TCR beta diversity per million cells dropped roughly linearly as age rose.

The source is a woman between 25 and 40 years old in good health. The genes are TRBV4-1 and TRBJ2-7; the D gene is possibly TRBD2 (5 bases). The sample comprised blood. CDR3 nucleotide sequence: TGCGCCAGCAGCCCCCTCATGGAGGTCTCCTACGAGCAGTACTTC. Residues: CASSPLMEVSYEQYF.